Sequencing of this T cell receptor (beta chain) was carried out in a study of blood T cell repertoires in COVID-19. The wider study: T cells, B-cell-depleted T cells, or PBMCs supplied cDNA or gDNA.

Germline CDR1 reads SGDLS; CDR2 reads YYNGEE. V lost 0 bases and J lost 8, with 21 bases in between. The CDR3 spans 17 residues. The data were produced by immunoSEQ multiplex PCR, yet TCRdb's version contains in-frame clones alone and is incomplete. The sample consists of about 85,000 clones, about 92% of them appearing once. The origin of this receptor is a man aged 45-65 years with acute or convalescent COVID-19. The chain uses TRBV9 and TRBJ2-4; D is perhaps TRBD1 (8 bases). Sequencing was done on a sample of peripheral blood. This CDR3 reads CASSVGADRVGGDIQYF. The CDR3 DNA is TGTGCCAGCAGCGTAGGAGCGGACAGGGTGGGAGGGGACATTCAGTACTTC.